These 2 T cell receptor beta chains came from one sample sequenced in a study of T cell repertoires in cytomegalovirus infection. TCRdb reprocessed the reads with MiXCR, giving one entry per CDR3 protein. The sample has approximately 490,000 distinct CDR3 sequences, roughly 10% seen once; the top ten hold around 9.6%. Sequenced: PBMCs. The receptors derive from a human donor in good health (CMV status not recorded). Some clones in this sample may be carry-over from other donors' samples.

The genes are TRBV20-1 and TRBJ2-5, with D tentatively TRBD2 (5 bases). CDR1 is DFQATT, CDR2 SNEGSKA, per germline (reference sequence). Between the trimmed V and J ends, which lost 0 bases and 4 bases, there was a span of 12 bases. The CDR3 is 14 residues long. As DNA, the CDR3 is TGCAGTGCTAGAGAAGGGAGACGGGCAGAGACCCAGTACTTC. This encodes CSAREGRRAETQYF.

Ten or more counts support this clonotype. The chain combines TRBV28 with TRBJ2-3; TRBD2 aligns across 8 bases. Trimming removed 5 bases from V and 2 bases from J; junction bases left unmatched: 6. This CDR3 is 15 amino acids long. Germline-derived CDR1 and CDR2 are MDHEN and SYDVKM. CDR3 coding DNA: TGTGCCAGCAGTCCCACTAGCGGTGTCACAGATACGCAGTATTTT. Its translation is CASSPTSGVTDTQYF.